This entry lists 13 T cell receptor beta chains sequenced from one sample in a study of blood T cell repertoires in COVID-19. Generated by immunoSEQ multiplex PCR, the TCRdb table keeps only in-frame clones and is missing some. The sample shows approximately 38,000 clones, over 70% of them seen only once. The material sequenced was peripheral blood. Receptor source: a man aged 45 to 65 with active or convalescent COVID-19.

The gene calls are TRBV7-8 and TRBJ2-5, with 9 bases matching TRBD1. Germline V gene data show CDR1 as SGHVS and CDR2 as FQNEAQ. With 2 bases clipped from V and 5 bases from J, the junction kept 9 bases outside the gene matches. CDR3 size: 16 residues. The CDR3 spells CASSLIGGQGKETQYF. The CDR3 coding sequence is TGTGCCAGCAGCTTAATCGGAGGACAGGGGAAGGAGACCCAGTACTTC.

This clone was seen only a few times. This chain uses TRBV19 with TRBJ1-2; 8 nucleotides line up with TRBD1. J was trimmed by 4 bases and V by 7 bases; bases with no gene match: 2. CDR3 length: 12 amino acids. Germline lookup yields CDR1 LNHDA and CDR2 SQIVND (reference sequence). Written as DNA, the CDR3 is TGTGCCAGTAAAGGGACAGGCTATGGCTACACCTTC. Translation: CASKGTGYGYTF.

The chain recombines TRBV5-6 with TRBJ1-6; D unresolved. This CDR3 comprises 14 residues. Germline assignment: CDR1 SGHDT and CDR2 YYEEEE. The V gene lost 4 bases and the J gene lost 7 bases, with 12 bases spanning the gap. CDR3 nucleotides: TGTGCCAGCAGCCTGCTGGGCCCCAATTCACCCCTCCACTTT. Amino acid sequence: CASSLLGPNSPLHF.

The V and J genes are TRBV3-1 (or the pseudogene TRBV3-2) and TRBJ1-1; D is unclear. This CDR3 is 13 amino acids long. The V end lost 4 bases, the J end lost 0 bases, and 6 bases lay between the germline ends. The germline CDR1 and CDR2 sequences are LGHDT and YNNKEL (reference sequence). CDR3 amino acids: CASSRGVNTEAFF. The CDR3 nucleotides are TGTGCCAGCAGCCGCGGGGTGAACACTGAAGCTTTCTTT.

The chain recombines TRBV5-1 with TRBJ2-5, with TRBD2 matching over 12 bases. This CDR3 is 16 amino acids long. The germline V gene has CDR1 SGHRS and CDR2 YFSETQ. V was clipped by 2 bases and J by 3 bases; unmatched bases: 5. The DNA for the CDR3 is TGCGCCAGCAGCTTTCGGACTAGCGGGATAGAAGAGACCCAGTACTTC. Translating it yields CASSFRTSGIEETQYF.

This clone was counted a few times. The chain uses TRBV11-2 and TRBJ2-7; 12 nucleotides line up with TRBD2. The germline V gene has CDR1 SGHAT and CDR2 FQNNGV. The CDR3 loop spans 15 amino acids. V was pared by 5 bases and J by 1 base, with 3 bases of the junction left unmatched. CDR3: CASSTTSGRSYEQYF. The CDR3 region has the DNA TGTGCCAGCAGCACCACTAGCGGGAGGTCCTACGAGCAGTACTTC.

The chain combines TRBV27 with TRBJ2-7; 7 bases align to TRBD1. Trimming removed 5 bases from V and 6 bases from J; junction bases left unmatched: 7. The germline gives CDR1 MNHEY, CDR2 SMNVEV (reference sequence). This CDR3 has 13 amino acids. CDR3 sequence reads: CASSLRGTSEQYV. The CDR3 nucleotides are TGTGCCAGCAGTCTCAGGGGGACCAGCGAGCAGTACGTC.

The chain recombines TRBV5-6 with TRBJ1-5; D might be TRBD1 (5 bases). CDR1 is SGHDT, CDR2 YYEEEE, per germline. Deletions cut 0 bases from V and 4 bases from J, with 5 bases between. The CDR3 has 13 residues. CDR3: CASSLAGNQPQHF. CDR3 DNA: TGTGCCAGCAGCTTGGCAGGGAATCAGCCCCAGCATTTT.

The gene calls are TRBV28 and TRBJ2-1, with a tentative D call TRBD2 (6 bases). This CDR3 is built from 15 residues. Germline V gives CDR1 MDHEN, CDR2 SYDVKM. Trimming stripped 2 bases from V and 0 bases from J, with 8 bases between. The CDR3 DNA reads TGTGCCAGCAGTTTAGCCGGGAGCTCCTACAATGAGCAGTTCTTC. It is translated as CASSLAGSSYNEQFF. The full variable domain, in which reference TRBV28 and TRBJ2-1 provide the parts outside the CDR3, is DVKVTQSSRYLVKRTGEKVFLECVQDMDHENMFWYRQDPGLGLRLIYFSYDVKMKEKGDIPEGYSVSREKKERFSLILESASTNQTSMYLCASSLAGSSYNEQFFGPGTRLTVL.

The chain carries TRBV5-1 and TRBJ2-7; 10 bases agree with TRBD1. V shed 5 bases, J shed 2 bases, and the junction held 4 bases outside the gene matches. This CDR3 region has 14 residues. In germline, CDR1 is SGHRS, CDR2 YFSETQ. CDR3 sequence (DNA): TGCGCCAGCAGGTCCGGGACAGGGGCCTACGAGCAGTACTTC. Translated, it gives CASRSGTGAYEQYF.

The chain is built from TRBV7-8 and TRBJ2-6; 7 positions agree with TRBD1. CDR1 is SGHVS, CDR2 FQNEAQ, per germline. The CDR3 runs to 17 residues. Losses at the gene ends were 4 bases for V and 0 bases for J; bases not matched to a gene: 6. The CDR3, as DNA: TGTGCCAGCAGCTCTTTCCGGACAGGCTCTGGGGCCAACGTCCTGACTTTC. Residues: CASSSFRTGSGANVLTF.

V and J are TRBV5-4 and TRBJ2-1, with 10 bases fitting TRBD2. The V segment lost 4 bases and the J segment 4 bases; nucleotides outside the gene matches: 5. Germline loops: CDR1 SGHNT, CDR2 YYREEE (reference sequence). CDR3 size: 15 residues. CDR3 sequence: CASSLSSGGYNEQFF. The CDR3 DNA reads TGTGCCAGCAGCCTCTCTAGCGGGGGTTACAATGAGCAGTTCTTC.

V is TRBV4-1 and J is TRBJ2-6; 10 bases are shared with TRBD1. CDR1 and CDR2 from the germline V gene are MGHRA and YSYEKL. The V segment lost 0 bases and the J segment 0 bases; nucleotides outside the gene matches: 5. This CDR3 spans 19 amino acids. CDR3 amino acids: CASSQDRGQGTSGANVLTF. The CDR3 bases are TGCGCCAGCAGCCAAGATAGGGGACAGGGGACCTCTGGGGCCAACGTCCTGACTTTC.